This note documents a single T cell receptor (beta chain) sequence. The target antigen is unknown. The table came from immunoSEQ multiplex PCR; TCRdb's copy has only in-frame clones and leaves some out. The data show over 200,000 clones, almost 90% seen once. The data belong to a study of cytomegalovirus exposure and HLA in healthy donors. Germline V CDR1 and CDR2: SGHTA, FQGNSA. The CDR3 runs 15 residues. Trimming removed 5 bases from V and 7 bases from J, with 21 bases in between. The study's findings and limits: Altogether, more than 150 TCR beta chains were recorded as cytomegalovirus-associated.

Sequencing input: PBMCs. The clonotype comes from a woman aged 18-29 years in good health and CMV-seronegative. The rearrangement joins TRBV7-2 to TRBJ2-7, with D tentatively TRBD1 (5 bases). DNA for the CDR3: TGTGCCAGCAGCCAAAAGATAGGGGTTCCTCGGGAGCAGTACTTC. This translates into CASSQKIGVPREQYF.